These T cell receptor beta chains were read from a single sample in a study of cytomegalovirus exposure and HLA in healthy donors. Generated by immunoSEQ multiplex PCR, the TCRdb table keeps only in-frame clones and is missing some. The repertoire holds about 120,000 clones, with around 77% as singletons. Sequencing used PBMCs. The receptors come from a man between 18 and 35 years old in good health and CMV-seropositive. Both conserved end residues are part of each CDR3. Each record gives: V gene, clone size, J gene, D gene, CDR3 protein, CDR3 DNA. A D gene is named only where the DNA matches it firmly. Not every row has a clone size; where given, it reads once, few, many or a size class.

v_gene: TRBV6-6; abundance: .; j_gene: TRBJ2-3; d_gene: TRBD1; CDR3aa: CASSLQGAYTDTQYF; CDR3nt: TGTGCCAGCAGTTTACAGGGGGCTTACACAGATACGCAGTATTTT
v_gene: TRBV5-6; abundance: few; j_gene: TRBJ2-7; d_gene: .; CDR3aa: CASSPQPEADEHEQYF; CDR3nt: TGTGCCAGCAGCCCACAACCCGAGGCGGATGAACACGAGCAGTACTTC
v_gene: TRBV6-6; abundance: once; j_gene: TRBJ2-7; d_gene: TRBD1; CDR3aa: CASSPGTGSRYEQYF; CDR3nt: TGTGCCAGCAGTCCAGGGACAGGGAGCCGGTACGAGCAGTACTTC
v_gene: TRBV30; abundance: .; j_gene: TRBJ2-6; d_gene: TRBD1; CDR3aa: CASGTGVNSGANVLTF; CDR3nt: TGTGCCTCGGGGACAGGGGTGAACTCTGGGGCCAACGTCCTGACTTTC
v_gene: TRBV9; abundance: .; j_gene: TRBJ2-3; d_gene: TRBD2; CDR3aa: CASSVSGSSTDTQYF; CDR3nt: TGTGCCAGCAGCGTGAGCGGGAGCAGCACAGATACGCAGTATTTT
v_gene: TRBV6-1; abundance: .; j_gene: TRBJ1-3; d_gene: .; CDR3aa: CASSVEGAGNTIYF; CDR3nt: TGTGCCAGCAGTGTGGAGGGCGCTGGAAACACCATATATTTT
v_gene: TRBV28; abundance: .; j_gene: TRBJ1-5; d_gene: .; CDR3aa: CASSFQGRLNQPQHF; CDR3nt: TGTGCCAGCAGTTTTCAGGGGCGACTCAATCAGCCCCAGCATTTT
v_gene: TRBV5-6; abundance: .; j_gene: TRBJ2-5; d_gene: .; CDR3aa: CASSLGTQETQYF; CDR3nt: TGTGCCAGCAGCTTGGGGACACAAGAGACCCAGTACTTC
v_gene: TRBV4-1; abundance: .; j_gene: TRBJ2-7; d_gene: .; CDR3aa: CASSQESGTGLYEQYF; CDR3nt: TGCGCCAGCAGCCAAGAAAGCGGGACAGGCCTCTACGAGCAGTACTTC
v_gene: TRBV18; abundance: .; j_gene: TRBJ2-1; d_gene: TRBD2; CDR3aa: CASSPLLTSGRVYNEQFF; CDR3nt: TGTGCCAGCTCACCACTCCTGACTAGCGGGAGGGTCTACAATGAGCAGTTCTTC
v_gene: TRBV2; abundance: .; j_gene: TRBJ2-1; d_gene: .; CDR3aa: CASSGFRSDAEQFF; CDR3nt: TGTGCCAGCAGTGGCTTTCGGAGCGACGCTGAGCAGTTCTTC
v_gene: TRBV28; abundance: .; j_gene: TRBJ1-2; d_gene: TRBD1; CDR3aa: CASSLGDRVGYGYTF; CDR3nt: TGTGCCAGCAGTCTAGGGGACAGGGTGGGCTATGGCTACACCTTC
v_gene: TRBV6-1; abundance: .; j_gene: TRBJ2-7; d_gene: .; CDR3aa: CATLEREATYEQYF; CDR3nt: TGTGCCACACTAGAGCGTGAGGCTACCTACGAGCAGTACTTC